This T cell receptor (beta chain) was recovered during a study of cytomegalovirus exposure and HLA in healthy donors. Background on the study: Of approximately 400 genotyped donors, around 76% clustered with self-reported Caucasian donors. The study, taken as a whole, reports: Likely technical artifact: a cluster of highly shared sequence variants.

This clone was observed a few times. The antigen remains undetermined. Nominal health characterized the donors when sampled, though unrecorded immune exposures were likely. Primers included in the PCR were 60 Vbeta and 13 Jbeta primers. Clones were sequenced by immunoSEQ multiplex PCR, and TCRdb holds only the in-frame ones, with some missing. The table shows 85,000 to 130,000 clones, with more than 60% occurring only once. Germline V gives CDR1 SGHDT, CDR2 YYEEEE. V lost 4 bases, J lost 2 bases, and 17 bases lay in between. This CDR3 region has 16 residues. The V gene is TRBV5-6, the J gene TRBJ2-3; D is perhaps TRBD1 (5 bases). The TCR was taken from a man in his sixties in good health and CMV-seronegative. Sequences were obtained from PBMCs. This chain's CDR3 is CASSPRKSGSTDTQYF. In DNA, the CDR3 is TGTGCCAGCAGCCCAAGGAAGTCAGGGTCCACAGATACGCAGTATTTT. The variable domain in full, with the rest retrieved from reference TRBV5-6 and TRBJ2-3, is DAGVTQSPTHLIKTRGQQVTLRCSPKSGHDTVSWYQQALGQGPQFIFQYYEEEERQRGNFPDRFSGHQFPNYSSELNVNALLLGDSALYLCASSPRKSGSTDTQYFGPGTRLTVL.